This is a list of T cell receptor beta chains from one sample in a study of T cells in Graves' hyperthyroidism and ophthalmopathy. In TCRdb, the multiplex PCR reads were re-called with MiXCR into one record per CDR3 protein. Seen here are some 270,000 distinct CDR3 sequences, about 25% observed once, and the top ten hold 35%. The sequencing sample was made of blood. These receptors were obtained from a middle-aged woman with Graves' ophthalmopathy. CDR3s include the opening cysteine and the closing phenylalanine or tryptophan. A D gene is named only where the DNA matches it firmly. Clone size, where shown, is once, few, many, or a class for clones that have expanded.

d_gene,len,j_gene,v_gene,abundance,CDR3aa,CDR3nt
.,11,TRBJ2-7,TRBV29-1,many,CSARKQYEQYF,TGCAGCGCCCGCAAGCAATACGAGCAGTACTTC
.,15,TRBJ1-5,TRBV2,many,CASSGGGNSNQPQHF,TGTGCCAGCAGTGGAGGGGGGAATAGCAATCAGCCCCAGCATTTT
.,13,TRBJ1-2,TRBV2,many,CASSGAGPYGYTF,TGTGCCAGCAGTGGGGCAGGCCCCTATGGCTACACCTTC
.,14,TRBJ1-6,TRBV30,many,CAWSLRVGDSPLHF,TGTGCCTGGAGCCTCCGGGTGGGCGATTCACCCCTCCACTTT
.,16,TRBJ2-4,TRBV28,.,CASSPDWALAKNIQYF,TGTGCCAGCAGTCCTGACTGGGCATTAGCCAAAAACATTCAGTACTTC
.,15,TRBJ2-5,TRBV5-1,.,CASSRRTTSAETQYF,TGCGCCAGCAGCCGGAGGACTACTTCGGCGGAGACCCAGTACTTC
.,13,TRBJ1-6,TRBV28,many,CASSDWNNSPLHF,TGTGCCAGCAGTGACTGGAATAATTCACCCCTCCACTTT
TRBD1,16,TRBJ2-7,TRBV6-5,many,CASSTYRGRGTYEQYF,TGTGCCAGCAGTACCTACAGGGGCCGTGGCACCTACGAGCAGTACTTC
TRBD2,16,TRBJ2-2,TRBV9,.,CASSVDVGGRTGELFF,TGTGCCAGCAGCGTAGATGTGGGAGGGCGGACCGGGGAGCTGTTTTTT
TRBD2,13,TRBJ2-7,TRBV6-1,.,CASVGGGFHEQYF,TGTGCCAGCGTCGGGGGGGGCTTCCACGAGCAGTACTTC
.,12,TRBJ1-2,TRBV20-1,.,CSATQDAHGYTF,TGCAGTGCTACTCAAGACGCCCATGGCTACACCTTC
.,13,TRBJ1-2,TRBV30,many,CAWSFSQTHGYTF,TGTGCCTGGAGTTTCAGTCAGACCCATGGCTACACCTTC
TRBD2,16,TRBJ2-7,TRBV6-2/TRBV6-3,many,CASSYSGASGDYEQYF,TGTGCCAGCAGTTATAGCGGTGCTAGCGGGGACTACGAGCAGTACTTC
.,12,TRBJ1-1,TRBV28,many,CASSERNTEAFF,TGTGCCAGCAGTGAGAGGAACACTGAAGCTTTCTTT
TRBD2,13,TRBJ2-7,TRBV6-2/TRBV6-3,.,CASTTGTSGRQYF,TGTGCCAGCACCACCGGGACTAGCGGACGGCAGTACTTC
.,15,TRBJ1-1,TRBV5-1,many,CASSLASGVGTEAFF,TGCGCCAGCAGCTTGGCCTCAGGGGTAGGCACTGAAGCTTTCTTT
.,16,TRBJ1-1,TRBV7-2,many,CASSLALRGQNTEAFF,TGTGCCAGCAGCTTAGCGCTTCGGGGACAAAACACTGAAGCTTTCTTT
TRBD2,16,TRBJ2-2,TRBV7-8,many,CASSFTTTSGRGELFF,TGTGCCAGCAGCTTTACCACGACTAGCGGGAGAGGGGAGCTGTTTTTT
.,16,TRBJ2-2,TRBV5-6,.,CASSLDRARYTGELFF,TGTGCCAGCAGCTTGGACAGGGCAAGATACACCGGGGAGCTGTTTTTT
.,10,TRBJ1-1,TRBV20-1,many,CSAGNTEAFF,TGCAGTGCTGGGAACACTGAAGCTTTCTTT
TRBD2,18,TRBJ2-7,TRBV28,many,CASSLKLGASGSQYEQYF,TGTGCCAGCAGTTTAAAGTTGGGGGCTAGCGGGAGTCAGTACGAGCAGTACTTC
.,14,TRBJ2-2,TRBV19,many,CATDRDTNTGELFF,TGTGCCACGGACCGGGACACAAACACCGGGGAGCTGTTTTTT
TRBD1,14,TRBJ2-3,TRBV12-3/TRBV12-4,many,CASSPGQGTDTQYF,TGTGCCAGCAGCCCGGGACAGGGCACAGATACGCAGTATTTT
TRBD1,14,TRBJ2-7,TRBV7-2,few,CASSLDRGLYEQYF,TGTGCCAGCAGCTTAGATAGGGGGCTCTACGAGCAGTACTTC
.,14,TRBJ2-7,TRBV9,.,CASSASGVTYEQYF,TGTGCCAGCAGCGCGTCAGGTGTCACCTACGAGCAGTACTTC
.,13,TRBJ2-7,TRBV7-6,.,CASSPGGDYEQYF,TGTGCCAGCAGCCCAGGTGGGGACTACGAGCAGTACTTC
.,14,TRBJ1-1,TRBV12-3/TRBV12-4,many,CASSEGRLNTEAFF,TGTGCCAGCAGTGAGGGACGGCTGAACACTGAAGCTTTCTTT
.,14,TRBJ2-2,TRBV6-4,.,CASKPGDDTGELFF,TGTGCCAGCAAACCAGGGGACGACACCGGGGAGCTGTTTTTT
TRBD1,15,TRBJ1-5,TRBV12-3/TRBV12-4,many,CASRLGTGSGQPQHF,TGTGCCAGCAGATTGGGGACAGGGTCGGGGCAGCCCCAGCATTTT
.,18,TRBJ2-2,TRBV15,many,CATSRGRENLLGAGELFF,TGTGCCACCAGCAGAGGAAGAGAGAACCTATTAGGGGCCGGGGAGCTGTTTTTT
.,15,TRBJ1-5,TRBV3-1,few,CASSQGGGSNQPQHF,TGTGCCAGCAGCCAAGGGGGGGGTAGCAATCAGCCCCAGCATTTT
.,16,TRBJ2-4,TRBV4-2,many,CASSQETQSAKNIQYF,TGTGCCAGCAGCCAAGAAACTCAGAGCGCCAAAAACATTCAGTACTTC
.,15,TRBJ1-6,TRBV5-1,few,CASSLYRQDYSPLHF,TGCGCCAGCAGCTTGTACCGACAGGACTATTCACCCCTCCACTTT
TRBD1,13,TRBJ2-7,TRBV19,many,CATMGTAPYEQYF,TGTGCCACTATGGGGACAGCGCCATACGAGCAGTACTTC
.,15,TRBJ2-3,TRBV11-1,many,CASSQEGGNTDTQYF,TGTGCCAGCAGTCAGGAGGGCGGGAACACAGATACGCAGTATTTT
TRBD1,14,TRBJ1-1,TRBV10-3,many,CAISVDRARPEAFF,TGTGCCATCAGTGTAGACAGGGCCCGGCCTGAAGCTTTCTTT
TRBD1,15,TRBJ2-5,TRBV28,many,CASSFGDRGWETQYF,TGTGCCAGCAGTTTCGGGGACAGGGGATGGGAGACCCAGTACTTC
TRBD1,18,TRBJ2-5,TRBV6-2/TRBV6-3,.,CASSYDIRDRGQIETQYF,TGTGCCAGCAGTTACGACATTCGGGACAGGGGGCAGATCGAGACCCAGTACTTC
.,12,TRBJ2-7,TRBV29-1,many,CSVATPSYEQYF,TGCAGCGTAGCAACACCCTCCTACGAGCAGTACTTC
TRBD1,16,TRBJ2-6,TRBV6-1,many,CASSEGQRSGANVLTF,TGTGCCAGCAGTGAGGGACAGCGCTCTGGGGCCAACGTCCTGACTTTC
.,15,TRBJ1-6,TRBV5-1,.,CASSLEPQGSSPLHF,TGCGCCAGCAGCTTGGAGCCCCAGGGAAGTTCACCCCTCCACTTT
.,14,TRBJ2-5,TRBV12-3/TRBV12-4,many,CASRSPLAQETQYF,TGTGCCAGCAGATCCCCTCTAGCCCAAGAGACCCAGTACTTC
TRBD2,18,TRBJ2-5,TRBV12-3/TRBV12-4,many,CASSLGRTSGRIQETQYF,TGTGCCAGCAGTTTAGGCAGGACTAGCGGGAGGATCCAAGAGACCCAGTACTTC
TRBD1,15,TRBJ2-7,TRBV12-3/TRBV12-4,many,CASSLGTGNSNEQYF,TGTGCCAGCAGTCTCGGGACAGGGAATTCAAACGAGCAGTACTTC
.,14,TRBJ1-1,TRBV6-1,many,CASSEGGRAVGAFF,TGTGCCAGCAGTGAAGGAGGGAGGGCAGTTGGGGCTTTCTTT
.,13,TRBJ2-2,TRBV6-1,many,CASTESYTGELFF,TGTGCCAGCACCGAGTCTTATACCGGGGAGCTGTTTTTT
.,14,TRBJ1-2,TRBV9,many,CASSVGQVINGYTF,TGTGCCAGCAGCGTAGGGCAGGTGATTAATGGCTACACCTTC
TRBD1,17,TRBJ2-3,TRBV5-1,.,CASSPLTGGPQEDTQYF,TGCGCCAGCAGTCCTCTCACAGGGGGTCCCCAAGAGGATACGCAGTATTTT
.,13,TRBJ2-7,TRBV20-1,many,CSARAFSLYEQYF,TGCAGTGCTAGAGCCTTCTCCCTCTACGAGCAGTACTTC